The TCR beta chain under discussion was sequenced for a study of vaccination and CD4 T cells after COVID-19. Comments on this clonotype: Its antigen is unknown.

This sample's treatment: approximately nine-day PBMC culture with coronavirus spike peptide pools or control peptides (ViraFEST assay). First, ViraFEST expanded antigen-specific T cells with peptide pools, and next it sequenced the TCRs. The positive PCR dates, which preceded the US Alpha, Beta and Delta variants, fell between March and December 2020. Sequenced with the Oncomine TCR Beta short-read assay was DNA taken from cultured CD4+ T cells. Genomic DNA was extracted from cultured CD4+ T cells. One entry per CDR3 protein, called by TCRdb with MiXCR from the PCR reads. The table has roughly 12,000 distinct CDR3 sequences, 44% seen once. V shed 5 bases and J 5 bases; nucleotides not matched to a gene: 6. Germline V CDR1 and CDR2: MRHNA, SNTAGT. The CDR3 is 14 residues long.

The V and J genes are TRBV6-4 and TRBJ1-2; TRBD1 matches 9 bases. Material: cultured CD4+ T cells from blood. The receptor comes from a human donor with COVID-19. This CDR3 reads CASSSTGGGYGYTF. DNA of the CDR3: TGTGCCAGCAGTAGCACAGGGGGCGGGTATGGCTACACCTTC.